The rows below give T cell receptor beta chains drawn from one sample of a study of cytotoxic CD8 clonotypes in ibrutinib-treated CLL. Using immunoSEQ multiplex PCR, the repertoire was profiled, and TCRdb retains in-frame clones only, with some absent. The sample has 40,000 or so clones; around 53% are singletons. Material: PBMCs, obtained before ibrutinib treatment. These receptors originate from a human donor with chronic lymphocytic leukemia. The CDR3 runs from the conserved cysteine through the conserved F or W. D genes are given only for firm matches. Not all rows give a size; the values are once, few, many and, for expanded clones, a class.

d_call: NA; v_call: TRBV5-4; clone_size: NA; j_call: TRBJ1-4; cdr3_nt: TGTGCCAGCAGCCTACCCATGAACGAAAAACTGTTTTTT; cdr3_aa: CASSLPMNEKLFF
d_call: NA; v_call: TRBV27; clone_size: few; j_call: TRBJ2-3; cdr3_nt: TGTGCCAGCAGTTTCCGGGTGGGAGATACGCAGTATTTT; cdr3_aa: CASSFRVGDTQYF
d_call: NA; v_call: TRBV21-1; clone_size: NA; j_call: TRBJ1-2; cdr3_nt: TGTGCCAGCAGCAAATCGGCAGGGGTGAAACCCGGTTATGGCTACACCTTC; cdr3_aa: CASSKSAGVKPGYGYTF
d_call: NA; v_call: TRBV15; clone_size: NA; j_call: TRBJ2-1; cdr3_nt: TGTGCCACCAGCAGAGATAGGCAGCGGAATGAGCAGTTCTTC; cdr3_aa: CATSRDRQRNEQFF
d_call: NA; v_call: TRBV7-3; clone_size: NA; j_call: TRBJ2-5; cdr3_nt: TGTGCCAGCAGCTTAGTGGCTCAGGACCAAGAGACCCAGTACTTC; cdr3_aa: CASSLVAQDQETQYF
d_call: TRBD2; v_call: TRBV9; clone_size: NA; j_call: TRBJ2-1; cdr3_nt: TGTGCCAGCAGCATTAGCGGTAGCGGGGGGGCCCGGGGTATCAATGAGCAGTTCTTC; cdr3_aa: CASSISGSGGARGINEQFF
d_call: NA; v_call: TRBV18; clone_size: few; j_call: TRBJ1-5; cdr3_nt: TGTGCCAGTGGACTGTCTGGGAGCAATCAGCCCCAGCATTTT; cdr3_aa: CASGLSGSNQPQHF
d_call: TRBD1; v_call: TRBV11-3; clone_size: few; j_call: TRBJ2-1; cdr3_nt: TGTGCCAGCAGCCTTGGACAGGGAGACACGAATGAGCAGTTCTTC; cdr3_aa: CASSLGQGDTNEQFF
d_call: NA; v_call: TRBV2; clone_size: few; j_call: TRBJ2-5; cdr3_nt: TGTGCCAGCCAGGACTCAGCAGAGACCCAGTACTTC; cdr3_aa: CASQDSAETQYF
d_call: NA; v_call: TRBV28; clone_size: NA; j_call: TRBJ2-4; cdr3_nt: TGTGCCAGCAGTTTTAACATTCAGTACTTC; cdr3_aa: CASSFNIQYF
d_call: NA; v_call: TRBV30; clone_size: few; j_call: TRBJ1-1; cdr3_nt: TGTGCCTGGAGTGTACGGAGGATAGAAGCTTTCTTT; cdr3_aa: CAWSVRRIEAFF
d_call: NA; v_call: TRBV18; clone_size: NA; j_call: TRBJ1-5; cdr3_nt: TGTGCCAGCTCACCACCGGGGGGGCGGCGGCATCAGCCCCAGCATTTT; cdr3_aa: CASSPPGGRRHQPQHF
d_call: NA; v_call: TRBV6-5; clone_size: NA; j_call: TRBJ1-1; cdr3_nt: TGTGCCAGCAGTTACGGATTGGGCACTGAAGCTTTCTTT; cdr3_aa: CASSYGLGTEAFF
d_call: NA; v_call: TRBV19; clone_size: NA; j_call: TRBJ1-1; cdr3_nt: TGTGCCAGTAGTACGACAGTAGTGAACACTGAAGCTTTCTTT; cdr3_aa: CASSTTVVNTEAFF
d_call: NA; v_call: TRBV27; clone_size: NA; j_call: TRBJ1-5; cdr3_nt: TGTGCCAGCGGCGCCGGGGGAGCGCATCAGCCCCAGCATTTT; cdr3_aa: CASGAGGAHQPQHF
d_call: NA; v_call: TRBV11-3; clone_size: NA; j_call: TRBJ2-1; cdr3_nt: TGTGCCAGCAGCCGCGGGGACGCCTACAATGAGCAGTTCTTC; cdr3_aa: CASSRGDAYNEQFF
d_call: NA; v_call: TRBV27; clone_size: large; j_call: TRBJ1-1; cdr3_nt: TGTGCCAGCGTAAGAAGGGGGAAAGCTTTCTTT; cdr3_aa: CASVRRGKAFF
d_call: NA; v_call: TRBV11-3; clone_size: NA; j_call: TRBJ2-3; cdr3_nt: TGTGCCAGCAGCTTAAGGCGGGATACGCAGTATTTT; cdr3_aa: CASSLRRDTQYF
d_call: NA; v_call: TRBV11-2; clone_size: NA; j_call: TRBJ1-2; cdr3_nt: TGTGCCAGCAGCTTAGTCGCCGGAGGACCCGTGGATGGCTACACCTTC; cdr3_aa: CASSLVAGGPVDGYTF
d_call: NA; v_call: TRBV7-6; clone_size: few; j_call: TRBJ2-5; cdr3_nt: TGTGCCAGCAGCATTTACGGGGTTAAAGAGACCCAGTACTTC; cdr3_aa: CASSIYGVKETQYF
d_call: NA; v_call: TRBV2; clone_size: NA; j_call: TRBJ1-1; cdr3_nt: TGTGCCAGCAGTGAATCGAGCCGGGCCTCTGAAGCTTTCTTT; cdr3_aa: CASSESSRASEAFF
d_call: NA; v_call: TRBV25-1; clone_size: few; j_call: TRBJ1-2; cdr3_nt: TGTGCCAGCAGCGACCCCCCGAAGGGCTACACCTTC; cdr3_aa: CASSDPPKGYTF
d_call: NA; v_call: TRBV9; clone_size: NA; j_call: TRBJ1-6; cdr3_nt: TGTGCCAGCAGAGGAGGCAGCAATAATTCACCCCTCCACTTT; cdr3_aa: CASRGGSNNSPLHF
d_call: TRBD1; v_call: TRBV6-5; clone_size: NA; j_call: TRBJ2-7; cdr3_nt: TGTGCCAGCAAGATCCGGGACAGTGGAGCCTACGAGCAGTACTTC; cdr3_aa: CASKIRDSGAYEQYF
d_call: TRBD2; v_call: TRBV7-3; clone_size: NA; j_call: TRBJ2-5; cdr3_nt: TGTGCCAGCAGCTTAAGCGGGGGGGCCTGGCAAGAGACCCAGTACTTC; cdr3_aa: CASSLSGGAWQETQYF
d_call: TRBD1; v_call: TRBV29-1; clone_size: few; j_call: TRBJ1-5; cdr3_nt: TGCAGCGTTGCGAACAGGGGGCTTGGACAGCCCCAGCATTTT; cdr3_aa: CSVANRGLGQPQHF
d_call: NA; v_call: TRBV4-1; clone_size: large; j_call: TRBJ2-5; cdr3_nt: TGCGCCAGCAGCCAAGATACAGGGATATTAGAGACCCAGTACTTC; cdr3_aa: CASSQDTGILETQYF
d_call: TRBD1; v_call: TRBV4-1; clone_size: few; j_call: TRBJ2-5; cdr3_nt: TGCGCCAGCAGCCACTACAGGGGGCAAGAGACCCAGTACTTC; cdr3_aa: CASSHYRGQETQYF
d_call: NA; v_call: TRBV7-6; clone_size: NA; j_call: TRBJ2-1; cdr3_nt: TGTGCCAGCAGCCCCACGACAGGTTCCAATGAGCAGTTCTTC; cdr3_aa: CASSPTTGSNEQFF
d_call: NA; v_call: TRBV27; clone_size: few; j_call: TRBJ1-3; cdr3_nt: TGTGCCAGCAGTTCTACGTGGGGCTCTGGAAACACCATATATTTT; cdr3_aa: CASSSTWGSGNTIYF
d_call: NA; v_call: TRBV5-6; clone_size: NA; j_call: TRBJ2-7; cdr3_nt: TGTGCCAGCAGCCCTGGGACAGGCGGGGGGCTATACGAGCAGTACTTC; cdr3_aa: CASSPGTGGGLYEQYF
d_call: TRBD2; v_call: TRBV9; clone_size: NA; j_call: TRBJ2-1; cdr3_nt: TGTGCCAGCAGCGCAGGGACTACCAATGAGCAGTTCTTC; cdr3_aa: CASSAGTTNEQFF
d_call: NA; v_call: TRBV5-5; clone_size: NA; j_call: TRBJ2-5; cdr3_nt: TGTGCCAGCAGCTTGGAGAGGTTTCCGGACCAAGAGACCCAGTACTTC; cdr3_aa: CASSLERFPDQETQYF
d_call: NA; v_call: TRBV7-3; clone_size: NA; j_call: TRBJ1-2; cdr3_nt: TGTGCCAGCAGCTTATCACTAGGGCATGGCTACACCTTC; cdr3_aa: CASSLSLGHGYTF
d_call: NA; v_call: TRBV5-1; clone_size: many; j_call: TRBJ1-6; cdr3_nt: TGCGCCAGCAGCTTCGGGACACCCTTTAGTTCACCCCTCCACTTT; cdr3_aa: CASSFGTPFSSPLHF
d_call: TRBD1; v_call: TRBV5-1; clone_size: NA; j_call: TRBJ2-3; cdr3_nt: TGCGCCAGCAGCATTTACAGGGGTACAGATACGCAGTATTTT; cdr3_aa: CASSIYRGTDTQYF